Each of the 30 T cell receptor beta chains below was sequenced from the same sample in a study of T cell responses to AZD1222 COVID-19 vaccine (TCRdb year 2021). The sample's time point label, in plain terms: about 28 days (+/-7) after the second vaccine dose. The library came from the immunoSEQ multiplex PCR assay. Drawn from immuneACCESS, this table holds only the in-frame rearrangements with V and J called that TCRdb kept. Clones are partly lost; checked studies trace under half to an unresolved V gene and leave the rest unexplained. This sample is represented by approximately 80,000 clones; 70% to 90% of them were singletons. 12% of the sample comes from the top ten. The sample in question was peripheral blood, obtained 28 days after the second AZD1222 dose. These receptors were taken from an adult who received the AZD1222 COVID-19 vaccine.

The V and J genes are TRBV3-1 (or the pseudogene TRBV3-2) and TRBJ1-1, with D unresolved. V lost 6 bases to trimming and J lost 5 bases, with 7 bases between them. The CDR3 consists of 11 residues. Germline lookup yields CDR1 LGHDT and CDR2 YNNKEL (reference sequence). CDR3: CASSHSTEAFF. CDR3 DNA: TGTGCCAGCAGTCACTCGACTGAAGCTTTCTTT.

This clone was observed once. The J gene is TRBJ2-7, the V gene TRBV27; 8 positions match TRBD2. There are 15 residues in the CDR3. Germline values: CDR1 MNHEY, CDR2 SMNVEV (reference sequence). The V and J ends lost 2 bases and 1 base, in that order; junction bases with no gene match: 4. The CDR3 bases are TGTGCCAGCAGTTTAACCAGCGGGAGTTCCTACGAGCAGTACTTC. Amino acids: CASSLTSGSSYEQYF.

The chain links TRBV4-1 to TRBJ2-1, with TRBD2 as a possible D gene (5 bases). Per germline, CDR1 MGHRA and CDR2 YSYEKL. Trimming left V 2 bases short and J 9 bases short, with 14 bases between. The CDR3 is made up of 14 amino acids. CDR3: CASSQHGLAGEQFF. For the CDR3, the DNA is TGCGCCAGCAGCCAACATGGTCTAGCTGGTGAGCAGTTCTTC.

The CDR3: CASSLRSGTEAFF. Written as DNA, the CDR3 is TGTGCCAGCAGTTTGCGGTCCGGGACGGAAGCTTTCTTT. This chain connects TRBV12-3 or TRBV12-4 to TRBJ1-1; a possible D gene is TRBD1 (5 bases). The CDR3 runs 13 residues. The V end lost 3 bases, the J end lost 8 bases, and 13 bases lay between the germline ends.

V gene TRBV6-6 combines with J gene TRBJ1-6; possibly TRBD1 for D (5 bases). CDR1 MNHNY and CDR2 SVGAGI come from the germline V gene (reference sequence). The CDR3 sequence is 12 residues long. The V end lost 5 bases, the J end lost 14 bases, and 13 bases lay between the germline ends. The CDR3 DNA reads as TGTGCCAGCAGTCCAACAGGTGGGGCCCTCCACTTT. It encodes CASSPTGGALHF.

The rearrangement joins TRBV6-2 or TRBV6-3 to TRBJ1-3; 7 bases align to TRBD1. This CDR3 comprises 15 residues. Per the germline V gene, CDR1 is MNHEY and CDR2 is SVGEGT. With V trimmed by 4 bases and J by 4 bases, 7 bases remained unmatched. CDR3 region: CASSFIGTDGNTIYF. The CDR3 nucleotides are TGTGCCAGCAGTTTTATTGGGACAGACGGAAACACCATATATTTT.

The J gene is TRBJ2-2, the V gene TRBV4-3; perhaps TRBD2 as D (6 bases). Trimming left V 0 bases short and J 4 bases short, with 9 bases between. The germline CDR1 and CDR2 sequences are LGHNA and YSLEER. This CDR3 region has 15 residues. CDR3 nucleotide sequence: TGCGCCAGCAGCCAAGAGGGCGGGGTCACCGGGGAGCTGTTTTTT. Translating gives CASSQEGGVTGELFF.

This sequence joins TRBV30 and TRBJ1-6; tentative D call: TRBD1 (5 bases). The CDR3 runs 13 residues. V lost 1 base and J 8 bases, leaving 9 bases between the germline ends. The germline gives CDR1 GTSNPN, CDR2 SVGIG (reference sequence). CDR3: CAWSGQGHSPLHF. The CDR3 DNA reads as TGTGCCTGGAGTGGGCAGGGACATTCACCCCTCCACTTT.

The gene calls are TRBV7-9 and TRBJ1-1, with D unresolved. Germline V lookup: CDR1 SEHNR, CDR2 FQNEAQ (reference sequence). Between the trimmed V and J ends, which lost 3 bases and 6 bases, there was a span of 8 bases. This CDR3 spans 12 amino acids. CDR3 residues: CASSFRQAEAFF. The CDR3 DNA sequence: TGTGCCAGCAGCTTCCGGCAGGCTGAAGCTTTCTTT.

Details on this clone: One junction end disagrees with the germline gene, perhaps due to a read error. This chain links TRBV27 with TRBJ2-6; D is unresolved. The CDR3 totals 12 residues. Per the germline V gene, CDR1 is MNHEY and CDR2 is SMNVEV (reference sequence). CDR3 in amino acids: CASTSPGKGLAF. The CDR3 DNA sequence: TGTGCCAGCACCTCCCCTGGGAAGGGTCTGGCTTTC. Looking up the rest from reference TRBV27 and TRBJ2-6 gives the full variable domain: EAQVTQNPRYLITVTGKKLTVTCSQNMNHEYMSWYRQDPGLGLRQIYYSMNVEVTDKGDVPEGYKVSRKEKRNFPLILESPSPNQTSLYFCASTSPGKGLAFGAGSRLTVL.

This chain links TRBV5-6 with TRBJ1-1; 8 positions match TRBD1. Germline trimming cut 2 bases from V and 8 bases from J; bases unmatched to any gene: 2. CDR3 length equals 12 residues. CDR1 SGHDT and CDR2 YYEEEE come from the germline V gene. Here the CDR3 reads CASSFGTGEAFF. The CDR3 DNA is TGTGCCAGCAGCTTCGGGACAGGAGAAGCTTTCTTT.

This clone was observed a handful of times. This chain uses TRBV19 with TRBJ2-2; no clear D gene. CDR3 size: 17 residues. The V end lost 3 bases, the J end lost 3 bases, and 17 bases lay between the germline ends. Germline CDR1 reads LNHDA; CDR2 reads SQIVND (reference sequence). The CDR3 region is CASSIEVGYPDTGELFF. The CDR3 bases are TGTGCCAGTAGTATTGAGGTAGGCTACCCCGACACCGGGGAGCTGTTTTTT.

The chain combines TRBV7-9 with TRBJ1-5; TRBD1 might be the D (6 bases). Between the trimmed V and J ends, which lost 8 bases and 1 base, there was a span of 15 bases. Germline values: CDR1 SEHNR, CDR2 FQNEAQ (reference sequence). This CDR3 comprises 15 residues. The CDR3 region has the DNA TGTGCCAGCCCCGAGGGGGTTTTAAGCAATCAGCCCCAGCATTTT. Translation gives CASPEGVLSNQPQHF.

V is TRBV5-6 and J is TRBJ1-1; D might be TRBD1 (6 bases). Germline V gene data show CDR1 as SGHDT and CDR2 as YYEEEE. The germline V and J ends were trimmed by 3 bases and 0 bases, with 18 bases remaining between them. The CDR3 contains 17 residues. CDR3 nucleotide sequence: TGTGCCAGCAGCTGGAGGACAGTAAGAGTGATGAACACTGAAGCTTTCTTT. Its translation is CASSWRTVRVMNTEAFF. The whole variable domain, filled in from reference TRBV5-6 and TRBJ1-1, reads DAGVTQSPTHLIKTRGQQVTLRCSPKSGHDTVSWYQQALGQGPQFIFQYYEEEERQRGNFPDRFSGHQFPNYSSELNVNALLLGDSALYLCASSWRTVRVMNTEAFFGQGTRLTVV.

This clone was detected once. The chain joins TRBV19 to TRBJ1-2, with D uncertain. This CDR3 has 14 amino acids. Germline loops: CDR1 LNHDA, CDR2 SQIVND (reference sequence). V gave up 11 bases and J gave up 5 bases, with 21 bases separating them. CDR3 residues: CAFRLGEGAYGYTF. The CDR3 nucleotides read TGTGCCTTCCGTCTCGGGGAGGGAGCTTATGGCTACACCTTC.

The J gene is TRBJ1-1, the V gene TRBV10-2; D unclear. CDR3 length: 15 amino acids. With 1 base removed from V and 1 base from J, the gap between germline ends came to 10 bases. Per germline, CDR1 WSHSY and CDR2 SAAADI. CDR3 residues: CASSEWVRQNTEAFF. The CDR3 DNA sequence: TGCGCCAGCAGTGAGTGGGTCAGACAGAACACTGAAGCTTTCTTT.

The chain has TRBV19 and TRBJ1-5; TRBD1 is a possible D gene (6 bases). This CDR3 is 15 amino acids long. The V gene's germline CDR1 is LNHDA and CDR2 SQIVND (reference sequence). V lost 3 bases, J lost 0 bases, and 9 bases lay in between. This CDR3 is CASSMTGNSNQPQHF. The CDR3 region has the DNA TGTGCCAGTAGTATGACAGGTAATAGCAATCAGCCCCAGCATTTT.

The CDR3 coding sequence is TGTGCCATCAGTGCTACCGGGGGGGGGAACATTCAGTACTTC. This translates into CAISATGGGNIQYF. This rearrangement joins TRBV10-3 to TRBJ2-4; 8 nucleotides line up with TRBD2. V lost 4 bases, J lost 7 bases, and 6 bases stayed unmatched. Germline V gene lookup returns CDR1 ENHRY and CDR2 SYGVKD. The CDR3 is made up of 14 amino acids.

CDR3 DNA sequence: TGTGCCAGCAGCCAATCCGGGACAGGGTCCACCGGGGAGCTGTTTTTT. Encoded protein: CASSQSGTGSTGELFF. V and J are TRBV7-9 and TRBJ2-2; the match to TRBD1 covers 9 bases. This CDR3 spans 16 amino acids. The germline gives CDR1 SEHNR, CDR2 FQNEAQ (reference sequence). V lost 5 bases, J lost 4 bases, and 8 bases stayed unmatched.

This chain joins TRBV4-3 and TRBJ1-2, with D possibly matching TRBD1 (6 bases). Germline loops: CDR1 LGHNA, CDR2 YSLEER. Trimming stripped 0 bases from V and 8 bases from J, with 16 bases between. The CDR3 is 15 amino acids. The CDR3: CASSQDRVGGQGYTF. The CDR3, as DNA: TGCGCCAGCAGCCAAGATCGGGTGGGGGGCCAAGGCTACACCTTC.

This chain connects TRBV6-5 to TRBJ1-1; possibly TRBD1 for D (6 bases). V was cut by 2 bases and J by 1 base, with 8 bases left in between. From germline, CDR1 is MNHEY and CDR2 SVGAGI. The CDR3 is 14 residues long. The DNA for the CDR3 is TGTGCCAGCAGTTACAGGGGGAAGAACACTGAAGCTTTCTTT. This sequence encodes CASSYRGKNTEAFF.

This chain links TRBV6-2 or TRBV6-3 with TRBJ2-1; 8 nucleotides align to TRBD2. This CDR3 spans 13 amino acids. V gave up 2 bases and J gave up 10 bases; unmatched junction bases: 4. From germline, CDR1 is MNHEY and CDR2 SVGEGT. The CDR3: CASSYGVAGEQFF. CDR3 sequence (DNA): TGTGCCAGCAGTTACGGGGTAGCGGGAGAGCAGTTCTTC.

The rearrangement joins TRBV5-6 to TRBJ2-5; TRBD2 matches at 13 bases. V lost 1 base to trimming and J lost 5 bases; unmatched junction nucleotides: 8. This CDR3 region has 17 residues. Per the germline V gene, CDR1 is SGHDT and CDR2 is YYEEEE. In DNA form, the CDR3 reads TGTGCCAGCAGCTTGAATGGACTAGCGGGAGTAGGGGAGACCCAGTACTTC. Protein: CASSLNGLAGVGETQYF.

The V call is TRBV4-2, the J call TRBJ1-1; perhaps TRBD1 as D (5 bases). The germline CDR1 and CDR2 sequences are LGHNA and YNFKEQ. This CDR3 region has 16 residues. V lost 1 base and J lost 0, with 12 bases in between. CDR3 residues: CASSQARRGVNTEAFF. Here the CDR3 DNA reads TGTGCCAGCAGCCAAGCGCGGAGGGGAGTGAACACTGAAGCTTTCTTT.

This clone was found a few times. V usage is TRBV13 and J usage is TRBJ2-1, with 13 bases fitting TRBD2. The V gene's germline CDR1 is PRHDT and CDR2 FYEKMQ (reference sequence). Germline trimming cut 10 bases from V and 2 bases from J; bases unmatched to any gene: 2. The CDR3 runs 14 residues. CDR3 region: CATGTSGTYNEQFF. CDR3 bases: TGTGCCACTGGGACTAGCGGGACCTACAATGAGCAGTTCTTC.

This clone appeared once. CDR3 sequence: CASQRGRNSGNTIYF. DNA for the CDR3: TGTGCCAGTCAAAGGGGACGGAACTCTGGAAACACCATATATTTT. The chain employs TRBV9 and TRBJ1-3, with D possibly being TRBD1 (5 bases). Trimming removed 8 bases at V and 0 bases at J, with 15 bases between. Germline V gene sequence: CDR1 SGDLS, CDR2 YYNGEE. The CDR3 length is 15 residues.

V usage is TRBV24-1 and J usage is TRBJ1-5; no firm D call. This CDR3 contains 15 residues. The germline V and J ends were trimmed by 2 bases and 6 bases, with 13 bases remaining between them. Germline V gene lookup returns CDR1 KGHDR and CDR2 SFDVKD. In nucleotides, the CDR3 is TGTGCCACCAGTGATTCGGGAAGGAGGGTTCAGCCCCAGCATTTT. Its protein product is CATSDSGRRVQPQHF.

This chain links TRBV5-8 with TRBJ2-1, with D perhaps TRBD1 (6 bases). The CDR3 is 16 amino acids. Germline values: CDR1 SGHTS, CDR2 YDEGEE. The ends were cut back, 4 bases at V and 6 bases at J, with 20 bases in the middle. The CDR3 loop is CASSATGTLKVNEQFF. The CDR3 DNA follows: TGTGCCAGCAGCGCGACGGGGACACTTAAAGTCAATGAGCAGTTCTTC.

The rearrangement joins TRBV19 to TRBJ1-5; 8 bases map to TRBD1. Germline CDR1 LNHDA, CDR2 SQIVND (reference sequence). The CDR3 length is 13 residues. V lost 7 bases, J lost 6 bases, and 5 bases stayed unmatched. The CDR3 protein is CASIGQGGQPQHF. CDR3 bases: TGTGCCAGTATCGGACAGGGTGGTCAGCCCCAGCATTTT.

The V call is TRBV5-5, the J call TRBJ1-4; D remains unclear. The CDR3 sequence is 12 residues long. V lost 4 bases to trimming and J lost 8 bases, with 9 bases between them. Germline V CDR1 and CDR2: SGHKS, YYEKEE (reference sequence). For the CDR3, the DNA is TGTGCCAGCAGCACCACTGCCGAAAAACTGTTTTTT. This encodes CASSTTAEKLFF.